This T cell receptor beta chain was obtained from a study of graft-versus-host responses after intestinal transplantation. Study-level information: Transplants were multivisceral, liver-intestinal, or isolated intestinal. Every recipient underwent anti-thymocyte globulin induction, then tacrolimus and steroids for 3 to 4 years. Overall study results and limits: Investigators detected GvH clones in recipient marrow, with some emerging earlier in ileum or blood.

Germline CDR1 SEHNR, CDR2 FQNEAQ (reference sequence). V lost 1 base and J lost 2; bases outside the gene matches: 2. The CDR3 is made up of 15 amino acids. Some clones are missing from TCRdb's copy, which holds only in-frame ones; the method was immunoSEQ multiplex PCR. The sample holds more than 70,000 clones, roughly 80% seen once. Comments on this clone: The antigen is undetermined. The same CDR3 arises from other DNA sequences in this sample as well.

This receptor was identified in a human donor who received an intestinal transplant. The chain links TRBV7-9 to TRBJ2-5, with TRBD1 matching 9 bases. The source was unstimulated CD4+ T cells sorted from spleen or lymph node cells, collected before intestinal transplant. This chain's CDR3 is CASSLGDRDQETQYF. For the CDR3, the DNA is TGTGCCAGCAGCTTAGGGGACAGGGATCAAGAGACCCAGTACTTC.